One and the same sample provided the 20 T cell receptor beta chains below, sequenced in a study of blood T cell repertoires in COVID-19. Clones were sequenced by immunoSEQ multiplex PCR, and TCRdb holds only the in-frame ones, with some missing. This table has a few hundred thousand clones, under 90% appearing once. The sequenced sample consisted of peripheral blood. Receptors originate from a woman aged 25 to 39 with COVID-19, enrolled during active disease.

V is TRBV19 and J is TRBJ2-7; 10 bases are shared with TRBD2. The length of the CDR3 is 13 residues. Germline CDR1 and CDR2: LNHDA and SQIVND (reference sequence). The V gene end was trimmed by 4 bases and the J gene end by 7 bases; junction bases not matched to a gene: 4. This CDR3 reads CASSSLAGVEQYF. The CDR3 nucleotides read TGTGCCAGTAGTAGTCTAGCGGGAGTTGAGCAGTACTTC.

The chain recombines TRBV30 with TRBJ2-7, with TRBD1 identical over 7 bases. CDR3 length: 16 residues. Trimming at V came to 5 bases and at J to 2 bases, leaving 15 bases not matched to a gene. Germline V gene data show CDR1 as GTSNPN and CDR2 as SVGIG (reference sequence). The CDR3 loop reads CAWAFPYGTETYEQYF. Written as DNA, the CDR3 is TGTGCCTGGGCGTTCCCCTACGGGACAGAGACCTACGAGCAGTACTTC.

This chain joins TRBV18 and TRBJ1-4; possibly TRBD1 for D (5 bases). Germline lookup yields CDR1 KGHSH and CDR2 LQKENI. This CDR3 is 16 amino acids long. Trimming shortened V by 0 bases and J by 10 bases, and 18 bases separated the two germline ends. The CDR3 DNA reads TGTGCCAGCTCACCACCGGACGCGGGGACCCCAGGAAAACTGTTTTTT. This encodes CASSPPDAGTPGKLFF.

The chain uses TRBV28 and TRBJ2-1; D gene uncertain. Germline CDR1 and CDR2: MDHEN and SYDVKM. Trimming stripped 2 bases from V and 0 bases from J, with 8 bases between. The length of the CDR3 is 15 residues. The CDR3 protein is CASSLAVPSYNEQFF. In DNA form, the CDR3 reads TGTGCCAGCAGTTTAGCGGTTCCCTCCTACAATGAGCAGTTCTTC.

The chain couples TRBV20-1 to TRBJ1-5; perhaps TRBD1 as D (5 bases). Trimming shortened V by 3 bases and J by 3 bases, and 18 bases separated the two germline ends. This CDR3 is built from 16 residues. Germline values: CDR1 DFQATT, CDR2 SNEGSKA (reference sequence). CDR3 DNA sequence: TGCAGTGCTAGTCCACAGGTTTGGACCTCCAATCAGCCCCAGCATTTT. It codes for CSASPQVWTSNQPQHF.

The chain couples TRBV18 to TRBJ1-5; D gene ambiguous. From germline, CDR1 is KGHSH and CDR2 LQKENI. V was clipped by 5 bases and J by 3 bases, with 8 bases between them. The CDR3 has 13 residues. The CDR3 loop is CASSIENNQPQHF. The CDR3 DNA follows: TGTGCCAGCTCAATCGAGAACAATCAGCCCCAGCATTTT.

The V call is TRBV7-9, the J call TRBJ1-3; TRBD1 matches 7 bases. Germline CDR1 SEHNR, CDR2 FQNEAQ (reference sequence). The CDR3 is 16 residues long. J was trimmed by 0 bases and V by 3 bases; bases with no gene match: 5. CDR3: CASSLYAGGSGNTIYF. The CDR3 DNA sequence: TGTGCCAGCAGCTTGTATGCAGGGGGCTCTGGAAACACCATATATTTT. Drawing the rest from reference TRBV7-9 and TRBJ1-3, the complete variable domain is DTGVSQNPRHKITKRGQNVTFRCDPISEHNRLYWYRQTLGQGPEFLTYFQNEAQLEKSRLLSDRFSAERPKGSFSTLEIQRTEQGDSAMYLCASSLYAGGSGNTIYFGEGSWLTVV.

DNA of the CDR3: TGTGCCAGCAGTGACCCGATGACTAGCGGCTCCTACAATGAGCAGTTCTTC. This translates into CASSDPMTSGSYNEQFF. The chain combines TRBV6-1 with TRBJ2-1; 9 bases are shared with TRBD2. The trim removed 3 bases at V and 0 bases at J, leaving 6 bases unmatched. Germline values: CDR1 MNHNS, CDR2 SASEGT. This CDR3 comprises 17 residues.

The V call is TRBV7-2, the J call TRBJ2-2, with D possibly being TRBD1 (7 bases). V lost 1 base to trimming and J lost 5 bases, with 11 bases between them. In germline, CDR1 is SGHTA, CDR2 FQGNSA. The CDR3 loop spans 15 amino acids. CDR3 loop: CASSLVEGATGELFF. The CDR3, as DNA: TGTGCCAGCAGCTTAGTGGAGGGGGCGACCGGGGAGCTGTTTTTT.

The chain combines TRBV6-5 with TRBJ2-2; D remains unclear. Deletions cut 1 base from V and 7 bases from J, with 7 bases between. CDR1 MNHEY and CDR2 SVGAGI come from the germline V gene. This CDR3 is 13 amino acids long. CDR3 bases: TGTGCCAGCAGTTACTTTGCGAACGGGGAGCTGTTTTTT. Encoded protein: CASSYFANGELFF.

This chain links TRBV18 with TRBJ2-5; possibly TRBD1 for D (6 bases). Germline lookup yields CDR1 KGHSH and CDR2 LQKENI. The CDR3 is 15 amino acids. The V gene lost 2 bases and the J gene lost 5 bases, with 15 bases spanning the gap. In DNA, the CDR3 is TGTGCCAGCTCACCATCGCTAGCAGGGGAGGAGACCCAGTACTTC. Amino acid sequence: CASSPSLAGEETQYF.

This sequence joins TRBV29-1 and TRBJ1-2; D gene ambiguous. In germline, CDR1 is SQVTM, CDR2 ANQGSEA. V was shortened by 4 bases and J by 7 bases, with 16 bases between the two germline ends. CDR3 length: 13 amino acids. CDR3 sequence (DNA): TGCAGCGTTGCAGGATCAGGTTCATTTGGCTACACCTTC. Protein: CSVAGSGSFGYTF.

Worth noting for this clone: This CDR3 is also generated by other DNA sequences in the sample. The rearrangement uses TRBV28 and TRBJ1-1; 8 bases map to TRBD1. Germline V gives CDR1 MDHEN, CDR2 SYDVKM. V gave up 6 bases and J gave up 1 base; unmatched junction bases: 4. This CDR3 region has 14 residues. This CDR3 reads CASSSGQGNTEAFF. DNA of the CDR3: TGTGCCAGCAGCTCCGGACAGGGGAACACTGAAGCTTTCTTT.

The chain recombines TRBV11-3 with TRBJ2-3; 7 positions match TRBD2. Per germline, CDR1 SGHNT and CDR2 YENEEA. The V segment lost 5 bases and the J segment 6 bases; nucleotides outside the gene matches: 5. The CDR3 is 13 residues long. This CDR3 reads CASSRDYWDTQYF. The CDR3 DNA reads TGTGCCAGCAGCCGGGACTACTGGGATACGCAGTATTTT. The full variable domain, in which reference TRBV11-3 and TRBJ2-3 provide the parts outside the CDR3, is EAGVVQSPRYKIIEKKQPVAFWCNPISGHNTLYWYLQNLGQGPELLIRYENEEAVDDSQLPKDRFSAERLKGVDSTLKIQPAELGDSAVYLCASSRDYWDTQYFGPGTRLTVL.

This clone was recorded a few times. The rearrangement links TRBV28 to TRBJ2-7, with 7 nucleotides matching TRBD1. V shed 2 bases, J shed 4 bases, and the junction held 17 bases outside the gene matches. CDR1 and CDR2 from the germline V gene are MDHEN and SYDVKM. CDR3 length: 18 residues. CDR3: CASSLLTETGRAAYEQYF. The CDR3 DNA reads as TGTGCCAGCAGTTTACTTACCGAGACAGGGAGAGCGGCGTACGAGCAGTACTTC.

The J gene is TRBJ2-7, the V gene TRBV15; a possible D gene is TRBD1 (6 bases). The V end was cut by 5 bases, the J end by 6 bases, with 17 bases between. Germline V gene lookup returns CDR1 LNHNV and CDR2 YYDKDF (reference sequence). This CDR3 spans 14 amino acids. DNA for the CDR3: TGTGCCACCAGCCGGCGGACAGCCCGAGGCGAGCAGTACTTC. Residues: CATSRRTARGEQYF. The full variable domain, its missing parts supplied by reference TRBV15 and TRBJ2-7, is DAMVIQNPRYQVTQFGKPVTLSCSQTLNHNVMYWYQQKSSQAPKLLFHYYDKDFNNEADTPDNFQSRRPNTSFCFLDIRSPGLGDTAMYLCATSRRTARGEQYFGPGTRLTVT.

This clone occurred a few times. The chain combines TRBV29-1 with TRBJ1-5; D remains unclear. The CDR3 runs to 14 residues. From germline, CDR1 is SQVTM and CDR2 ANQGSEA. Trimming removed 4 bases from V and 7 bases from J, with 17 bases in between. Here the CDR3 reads CSVAGKEKDQPQHF. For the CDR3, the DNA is TGCAGCGTTGCGGGAAAAGAGAAAGACCAGCCCCAGCATTTT.

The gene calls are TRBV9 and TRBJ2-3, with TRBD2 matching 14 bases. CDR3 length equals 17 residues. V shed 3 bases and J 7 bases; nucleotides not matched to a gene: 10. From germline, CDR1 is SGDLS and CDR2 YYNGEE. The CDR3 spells CASSANAGTSGSNTQYF. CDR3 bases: TGTGCCAGCAGCGCCAACGCCGGGACTAGCGGGAGTAATACGCAGTATTTT.

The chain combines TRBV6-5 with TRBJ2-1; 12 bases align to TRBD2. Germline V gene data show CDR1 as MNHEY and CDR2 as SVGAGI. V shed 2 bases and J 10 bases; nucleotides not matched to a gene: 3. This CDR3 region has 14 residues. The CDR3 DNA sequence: TGTGCCAGCAGTTACGCCGGACTAGCGGGAGAGCAGTTCTTC. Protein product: CASSYAGLAGEQFF.

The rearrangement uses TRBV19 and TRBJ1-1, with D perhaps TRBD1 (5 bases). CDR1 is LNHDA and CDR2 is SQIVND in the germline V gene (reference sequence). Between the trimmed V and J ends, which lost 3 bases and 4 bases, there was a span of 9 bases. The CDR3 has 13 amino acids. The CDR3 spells CASSIVQGTEAFF. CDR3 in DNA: TGTGCCAGTAGTATTGTCCAGGGCACTGAAGCTTTCTTT.